The next 20 T cell receptor beta chains were all read from a single sample in a study of blood T cell repertoires in COVID-19. Assay used: immunoSEQ multiplex PCR; TCRdb lists only in-frame clones, some missing. Of approximately 200,000 clones listed, around nine tenths were seen once; the top ten hold roughly 10%. The specimen was PBMCs or T cells enriched from blood (not recorded which). These TCRs come from a man aged 25-45 years who had recovered from COVID-19.

There are many counts of this clone. This chain links TRBV9 with TRBJ2-1, with D maybe TRBD2 (5 bases). Between the trimmed V and J ends, which lost 5 bases and 11 bases, there was a span of 23 bases. Germline CDR1 SGDLS, CDR2 YYNGEE. This CDR3 spans 15 amino acids. CDR3 in amino acids: CASSANPLPPGKQFF. DNA for the CDR3: TGTGCCAGCAGTGCCAACCCCCTCCCGCCGGGAAAGCAGTTCTTC.

The chain employs TRBV7-8 and TRBJ2-5, with D hard to call. Germline assignment: CDR1 SGHVS and CDR2 FQNEAQ. The CDR3 is 14 amino acids. V dropped 5 bases and J dropped 5 bases, with 15 bases sitting between them. As DNA, the CDR3 is TGTGCCAGCAGCCGAGCAGCAGGTCTGGAGACCCAGTACTTC. Encoded protein: CASSRAAGLETQYF.

This chain uses TRBV6-5 with TRBJ1-5; D is unresolved. Germline-derived CDR1 and CDR2 are MNHEY and SVGAGI. The CDR3 spans 14 residues. The germline V and J ends were trimmed by 6 bases and 2 bases, with 11 bases remaining between them. CDR3 region: CASRRENGNQPQHF. CDR3 bases: TGTGCCAGCAGACGGGAAAACGGCAATCAGCCCCAGCATTTT.

The rearrangement uses TRBV5-1 and TRBJ1-2, with D maybe TRBD1 (6 bases). This CDR3 is 14 amino acids long. V was clipped by 2 bases and J by 8 bases, with 16 bases between them. CDR1 SGHRS and CDR2 YFSETQ come from the germline V gene. CDR3 DNA: TGCGCCAGCAGCTTTTACGGCAGGGGAAGCGGCTACACCTTC. Amino acids: CASSFYGRGSGYTF.

The chain combines TRBV28 with TRBJ2-5; 8 bases match TRBD2. The CDR3 totals 17 residues. Per the germline V gene, CDR1 is MDHEN and CDR2 is SYDVKM. The trim removed 3 bases at V and 0 bases at J, leaving 9 bases unmatched. CDR3: CASSLVASGWYQETQYF. DNA of the CDR3: TGTGCCAGCAGTTTGGTCGCTAGCGGGTGGTACCAAGAGACCCAGTACTTC.

The genes are TRBV6-5 and TRBJ1-1; TRBD1 is a possible D gene (6 bases). The CDR3 loop spans 13 amino acids. CDR1 is MNHEY, CDR2 SVGAGI, per germline. Trimming shortened V by 2 bases and J by 7 bases, and 11 bases separated the two germline ends. The CDR3 sequence: CASSYPRGVEAFF. CDR3 nucleotide sequence: TGTGCCAGCAGTTACCCCAGGGGAGTTGAAGCTTTCTTT.

This clone came up once. This chain connects TRBV28 to TRBJ2-7, with TRBD2 as a possible D gene (6 bases). The V end was cut by 4 bases, the J end by 6 bases, with 13 bases between. Germline CDR1 is MDHEN and CDR2 is SYDVKM. The CDR3 has 13 amino acids. CDR3 sequence (DNA): TGTGCCAGCAGTTACCCAGTGGGGGGCGAGCAGTACTTC. Protein: CASSYPVGGEQYF.

The chain recombines TRBV7-3 with TRBJ2-3; D remains ambiguous. This CDR3 contains 13 residues. Germline CDR1 and CDR2: SGHTA and FQGTGA. V was cut by 5 bases and J by 2 bases, with 8 bases left in between. This CDR3 is CASSVQNTDTQYF. CDR3 in DNA: TGTGCCAGCAGCGTTCAGAACACAGATACGCAGTATTTT.

The V and J genes are TRBV21-1 and TRBJ2-5; the listed D gene, TRBD1, was not tested against the DNA. TRBV21-1 is a known pseudogene. The CDR3 sequence is 16 residues long. The CDR3 coding sequence is TGTGCCAGCAGCAAAGAGGGGGAGCACCCCGGAGAGACCCAGTACTTC. It encodes CASSKEGEHPGETQYF.

The chain carries TRBV5-5 and TRBJ2-1; maybe TRBD1 (6 bases). Germline V gene sequence: CDR1 SGHKS, CDR2 YYEKEE (reference sequence). The CDR3 is made up of 12 amino acids. V was cut by 4 bases and J by 9 bases, with 11 bases left in between. The DNA for the CDR3 is TGTGCCAGCAGCAACCAGGGGATTGAGCAGTTCTTC. Amino acid sequence: CASSNQGIEQFF.

The chain employs TRBV4-1 and TRBJ1-3; 9 bases are shared with TRBD1. There are 14 residues in the CDR3. CDR1 MGHRA and CDR2 YSYEKL come from the germline V gene. V was pared by 6 bases and J by 4 bases, with 4 bases of the junction left unmatched. The CDR3 DNA reads TGCGCCAGCAGTAACAGGGGGCAAGGAAACACCATATATTTT. Translating gives CASSNRGQGNTIYF.

The chain employs TRBV6-5 and TRBJ2-7, with 9 bases identical to TRBD2. The CDR3 is 14 amino acids. Germline CDR1 MNHEY, CDR2 SVGAGI. Trimming took 6 bases from V and 3 from J; bases not matched to a gene: 6. CDR3 coding DNA: TGTGCCAGCAGGCTGACTAGCGGTTTCTACGAGCAGTACTTC. This gives the protein CASRLTSGFYEQYF.

The CDR3 spells CASSRTGQGYEKLFF. CDR3 DNA: TGTGCCAGCAGCCGAACGGGACAGGGTTATGAAAAACTGTTTTTT. The chain uses TRBV11-2 and TRBJ1-4, with 9 bases aligning to TRBD1. The CDR3 contains 15 residues. Per the germline V gene, CDR1 is SGHAT and CDR2 is FQNNGV. J gave up 6 bases and V 5 bases, and 7 bases lay outside the gene matches.

The rearrangement uses TRBV5-6 and TRBJ1-5, with D possibly being TRBD1 (6 bases). The CDR3 extends over 14 amino acids. Germline V gene sequence: CDR1 SGHDT, CDR2 YYEEEE. The germline V and J ends were trimmed by 4 bases and 0 bases, with 8 bases remaining between them. This CDR3 reads CASSPGDSNQPQHF. The CDR3 nucleotides are TGTGCCAGCAGCCCAGGGGATAGCAATCAGCCCCAGCATTTT.

The chain is built from TRBV10-3 and TRBJ2-2; 7 nucleotides agree with TRBD2. The CDR3 length is 18 residues. Germline CDR1 is ENHRY and CDR2 is SYGVKD. V was pared by 4 bases and J by 0 bases, with 11 bases of the junction left unmatched. CDR3 DNA sequence: TGTGCCATCAGTGTCTCGGGGGGTCGGGCCCCGAACACCGGGGAGCTGTTTTTT. Its protein product is CAISVSGGRAPNTGELFF.

The chain combines TRBV30 with TRBJ2-2, with D perhaps matching TRBD1 (7 bases). Germline-derived CDR1 and CDR2 are GTSNPN and SVGIG (reference sequence). The length of the CDR3 is 15 residues. Trimming left V 5 bases short and J 9 bases short, with 22 bases between. CDR3 sequence: CAWGQGGVLVRELFF. The CDR3 DNA follows: TGTGCCTGGGGGCAGGGGGGAGTCTTAGTCCGGGAGCTGTTTTTT.

The chain links TRBV30 to TRBJ2-7; no clear D. CDR1 GTSNPN and CDR2 SVGIG come from the germline V gene (reference sequence). Trimming removed 4 bases at V and 3 bases at J, with 13 bases between. The CDR3 sequence is 13 residues long. The CDR3: CAWMGAGLYEQYF. CDR3 sequence (DNA): TGTGCCTGGATGGGTGCAGGCCTCTACGAGCAGTACTTC.

The genes are TRBV10-1 and TRBJ2-1, with 14 bases that match TRBD2. The CDR3 totals 18 residues. The V gene's germline CDR1 is WNHNN and CDR2 SYGVQD (reference sequence). V lost 4 bases and J lost 0; bases outside the gene matches: 5. Written as DNA, the CDR3 is TGCGCCAGCAGTGGTTGGGGGACTAGCGGGAGCTCCTACAATGAGCAGTTCTTC. It specifies CASSGWGTSGSSYNEQFF.

The sample holds one count of this clone. The J gene is TRBJ2-7, the V gene TRBV9; D is ambiguous. This CDR3 region has 15 residues. Germline CDR1 and CDR2: SGDLS and YYNGEE. V gave up 3 bases and J gave up 0 bases, with 13 bases separating them. The CDR3 nucleotides read TGTGCCAGCAGCGCAGACTTCGGCAGCTCCTACGAGCAGTACTTC. Its protein product is CASSADFGSSYEQYF.

CDR3 in DNA: TGCAGCGTTGATGGGGGGTTGAGGTACGAGCAGTACTTC. It codes for CSVDGGLRYEQYF. The J gene is TRBJ2-7, the V gene TRBV29-1, with D possibly TRBD2 on 6 matching bases. Trimming pared 3 bases from V and 4 bases from J, leaving 13 bases between. Germline V CDR1 and CDR2: SQVTM, ANQGSEA. The CDR3 covers 13 residues.